What follows describes a single TCR beta chain. As yet, its antigen is unknown. A much larger clone is a single base away; this may be a read error. V lost 3 bases and J lost 3, with 15 bases in between. CDR1 is SGHAT, CDR2 FQNNGV, per germline. The CDR3 is 15 amino acids. cDNA libraries for TCR beta contained unique molecular identifiers. TCRdb re-derived calls from the PCR reads in MiXCR, one entry per CDR3 protein. The sample contains 150,000 to 200,000 distinct CDR3 sequences, roughly 31% of which appear only once. These data belong to a study of post-analysis software for immune sequencing data. Study overall: Patients with relapsing-remitting, secondary progressive and progressive-relapsing multiple sclerosis courses were all represented. Study-wide findings and caveats: Relative to controls, patients with multiple sclerosis showed significantly lower normalized Chao1 diversity. Higher frequency in patients than in controls was seen for five TRBV segments, with TRBV5-6, TRBV5-1 and TRBV20-1 among them. Samples prepared in the same batch strongly co-clustered by F measure.

This chain connects TRBV11-2 to TRBJ2-7, with a tentative D call TRBD2 (5 bases). The receptor comes from a girl aged 5-17 years with multiple sclerosis. Material: blood. Here the CDR3 reads CASSFDSEHFYEQYF. CDR3 nucleotide sequence: TGTGCCAGCAGCTTTGATAGCGAACATTTCTACGAGCAGTACTTC.